This section outlines one T cell receptor (beta chain) sequence together with its context. What it recognizes is unknown. With V trimmed by 5 bases and J by 4 bases, 8 bases remained unmatched. The CDR3 sequence is 16 residues long. These data belong to a study of blood T cells in healthy people across ages. Points from the study as a whole: TCR beta diversity correlated strongly with naive T cell percentage.

Next came a second PCR, run for about 7 to 12 cycles, which used a sample-barcoded 5' primer along with a J-beta primer mix. TCRdb re-called the 5' RACE reads with MiXCR, one entry per CDR3 protein. This sample yields some 1,000,000 distinct CDR3 sequences, of which under 30% are seen a single time; approximately 0.79% belongs to the top ten. The sample also formed part of further work on T cells of mothers and their children.

The receptor's source is a girl aged 2-10 years in good health. The chain uses TRBV12-3 or TRBV12-4 and TRBJ2-5, with 12 bases fitting TRBD2. What was sequenced was blood. The CDR3 protein is CASSPGLAGSGETQYF. The CDR3 DNA reads as TGTGCCAGCAGTCCAGGACTAGCGGGGAGTGGAGAGACCCAGTACTTC.